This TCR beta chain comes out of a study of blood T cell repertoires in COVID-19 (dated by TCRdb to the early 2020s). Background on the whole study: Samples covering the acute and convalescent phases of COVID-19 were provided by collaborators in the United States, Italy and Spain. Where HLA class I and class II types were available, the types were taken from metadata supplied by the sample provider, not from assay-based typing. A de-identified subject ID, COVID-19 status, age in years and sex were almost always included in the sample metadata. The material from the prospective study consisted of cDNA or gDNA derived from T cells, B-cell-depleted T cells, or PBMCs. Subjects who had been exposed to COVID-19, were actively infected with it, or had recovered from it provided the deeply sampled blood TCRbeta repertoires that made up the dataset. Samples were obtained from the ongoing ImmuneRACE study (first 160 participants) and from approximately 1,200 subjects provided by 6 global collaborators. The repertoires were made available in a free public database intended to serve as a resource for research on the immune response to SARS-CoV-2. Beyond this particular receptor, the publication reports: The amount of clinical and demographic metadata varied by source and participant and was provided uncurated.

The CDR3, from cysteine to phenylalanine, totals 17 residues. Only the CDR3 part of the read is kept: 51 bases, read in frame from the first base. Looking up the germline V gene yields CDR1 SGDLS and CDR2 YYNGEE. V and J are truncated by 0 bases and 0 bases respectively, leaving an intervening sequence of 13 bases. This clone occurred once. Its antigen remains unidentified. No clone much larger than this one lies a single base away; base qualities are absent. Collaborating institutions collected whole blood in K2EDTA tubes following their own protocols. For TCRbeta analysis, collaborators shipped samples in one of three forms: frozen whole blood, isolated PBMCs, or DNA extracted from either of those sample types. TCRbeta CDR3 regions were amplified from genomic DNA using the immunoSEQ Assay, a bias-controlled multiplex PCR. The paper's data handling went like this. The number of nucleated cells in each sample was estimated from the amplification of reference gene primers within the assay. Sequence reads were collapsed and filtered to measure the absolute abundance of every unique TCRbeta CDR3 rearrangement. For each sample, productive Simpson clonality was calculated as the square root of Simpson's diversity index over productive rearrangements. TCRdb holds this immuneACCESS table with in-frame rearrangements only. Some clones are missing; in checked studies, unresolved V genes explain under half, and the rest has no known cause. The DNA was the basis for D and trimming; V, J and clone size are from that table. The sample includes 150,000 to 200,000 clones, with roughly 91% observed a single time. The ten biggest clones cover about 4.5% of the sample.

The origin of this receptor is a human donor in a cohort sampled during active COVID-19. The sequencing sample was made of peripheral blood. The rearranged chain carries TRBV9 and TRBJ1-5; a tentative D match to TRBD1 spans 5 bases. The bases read TGTGCCAGCAGCGTAGCTGATCGACAGCGTAGCAATCAGCCCCAGCATTTT. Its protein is CASSVADRQRSNQPQHF.